This entry lists 19 T cell receptor beta chains sequenced from one sample in a study of CD8 T cells in ankylosing spondylitis. These receptors have no identified antigens. General observations from the study: Apparently characteristic of ankylosing spondylitis blood was a TCR beta motif (under ten highly homologous variants).

TCRdb re-derived calls from the 5' RACE reads in MiXCR, one entry per CDR3 protein. Altogether more than 600,000 distinct CDR3 sequences are present, around 17% being singletons, with the ten largest covering 19%. The sample was blood, either unsorted or a sorted T cell fraction (not recorded which). The origin of the receptors is a male donor with ankylosing spondylitis.

The chain has TRBV20-1 and TRBJ1-3; D remains ambiguous. The CDR3 runs to 11 residues. Germline V gene data show CDR1 as DFQATT and CDR2 as SNEGSKA (reference sequence). Trimming took off 6 bases at V and 7 bases at J, with 10 bases between the two ends. The CDR3 nucleotides read TGCAGTGCCAGCCTCCGGAACACCATATATTTT. Protein product: CSASLRNTIYF.

This clonotype was seen more than once but under ten times. The rearrangement links TRBV6-1 to TRBJ1-4; 8 nucleotides match TRBD1. The CDR3 consists of 15 residues. Per the germline V gene, CDR1 is MNHNS and CDR2 is SASEGT. J was trimmed by 6 bases and V by 6 bases; bases with no gene match: 9. CDR3 protein: CASSSSGQAYEKLFF. The CDR3 nucleotides read TGTGCCAGCAGCTCTTCGGGACAGGCCTATGAAAAACTGTTTTTT.

This clonotype was picked up a small number of times. The chain couples TRBV12-3 or TRBV12-4 to TRBJ1-4; 8 positions match TRBD1. CDR3 size: 13 residues. V shed 6 bases, J shed 8 bases, and the junction held 5 bases outside the gene matches. The CDR3 DNA is TGTGCCAGCAGCAGAGACAGGGGCGAAAAACTGTTTTTT. This translates into CASSRDRGEKLFF.

J is TRBJ1-1 and V is TRBV7-2; D ambiguous. Trimming took 5 bases from V and 8 from J, leaving 18 bases between them. The CDR3 is made up of 14 amino acids. Germline V gene lookup returns CDR1 SGHTA and CDR2 FQGNSA. The CDR3 is CASSMDGTTPEAFF. The CDR3, as DNA: TGTGCCAGCAGCATGGACGGAACGACCCCCGAAGCTTTCTTT.

The CDR3 nucleotides are TGCGCCAGCAGCCAAGGGCTGGGGATCTCCTACGAGCAGTACTTC. Amino acid sequence: CASSQGLGISYEQYF. The chain is built from TRBV4-1 and TRBJ2-7; D is unresolved. Germline assignment: CDR1 MGHRA and CDR2 YSYEKL. This CDR3 is 15 amino acids long. With 1 base removed from V and 0 bases from J, the gap between germline ends came to 10 bases.

V and J are TRBV3-1 and TRBJ2-5, with D unclear. In germline, CDR1 is LGHDT, CDR2 YNNKEL (reference sequence). The germline V and J ends were trimmed by 1 base and 1 base, with 13 bases remaining between them. CDR3 size: 16 residues. In nucleotides, the CDR3 is TGTGCCAGCAGCCAAGCCTCCGGAGCAGGCCAAGAGACCCAGTACTTC. Protein: CASSQASGAGQETQYF.

This sequence joins TRBV2 and TRBJ2-5; D possibly corresponds to TRBD1 (6 bases). V was cut by 8 bases and J by 1 base, with 11 bases left in between. Germline V gene sequence: CDR1 SNHLY, CDR2 FYNNEI. CDR3 size: 13 residues. The CDR3 nucleotides read TGTGCCAGCCTCGACAGGATCCAAGAGACCCAGTACTTC. It is translated as CASLDRIQETQYF.

This clonotype was found many times. The V gene is TRBV4-1, the J gene TRBJ2-7, with 8 positions matching TRBD2. J was trimmed by 0 bases and V by 5 bases; bases with no gene match: 6. Germline assignment: CDR1 MGHRA and CDR2 YSYEKL. This CDR3 contains 15 residues. CDR3 loop: CASSGLASGSYEQYF. CDR3 sequence (DNA): TGCGCCAGCAGCGGACTAGCTTCCGGCTCCTACGAGCAGTACTTC.

The chain couples TRBV7-2 to TRBJ2-7, with D perhaps TRBD1 or TRBD2 (5 bases each). CDR3 length equals 14 residues. Germline V gives CDR1 SGHTA, CDR2 FQGNSA. Between the trimmed V and J ends, which lost 5 bases and 6 bases, there was a span of 17 bases. CDR3 nucleotide sequence: TGTGCCAGCAGCCAGCCCGGGACCCCCGGCGAGCAGTACTTC. It encodes CASSQPGTPGEQYF. Together with reference TRBV7-2 and TRBJ2-7, the CDR3 gives the full variable domain: GAGVSQSPSNKVTEKGKDVELRCDPISGHTALYWYRQSLGQGLEFLIYFQGNSAPDKSGLPSDRFSAERTGGSVSTLTIQRTQQEDSAVYLCASSQPGTPGEQYFGPGTRLTVT.

Details on this clonotype: One end of the junction fails to match germline, which may point to a read error. The chain has TRBV10-1 and TRBJ2-7; D gene ambiguous. Germline CDR1 WNHNN, CDR2 SYGVQD (reference sequence). There are 12 residues in the CDR3. This chain's CDR3 is CASSESSGQLAF. CDR3 sequence (DNA): TGCGCCAGCAGTGAGTCGAGTGGTCAACTGGCTTTC.

V and J are TRBV4-1 and TRBJ1-5, with 9 bases aligning to TRBD1. The CDR3 extends over 16 amino acids. The V and J ends lost 3 bases and 4 bases, in that order; junction bases with no gene match: 7. Germline lookup yields CDR1 MGHRA and CDR2 YSYEKL. The CDR3 sequence is CASSQGTGSGNQPQHF. The CDR3, as DNA: TGCGCCAGCAGCCAGGGGACAGGGAGCGGGAATCAGCCCCAGCATTTT.

The table lists this clonotype with a few counts. This chain connects TRBV9 to TRBJ2-1; 11 bases are a match to TRBD2. The CDR3 is 16 amino acids. The germline gives CDR1 SGDLS, CDR2 YYNGEE. The V segment lost 0 bases and the J segment 5 bases; nucleotides outside the gene matches: 4. This CDR3 reads CASSVGLAGGNNEQFF. The CDR3 DNA reads TGTGCCAGCAGCGTAGGCCTAGCGGGGGGAAACAATGAGCAGTTCTTC.

This chain uses TRBV12-3 or TRBV12-4 with TRBJ2-4; 8 positions match TRBD1. V lost 6 bases, J lost 5 bases, and 3 bases stayed unmatched. The length of the CDR3 is 13 residues. The CDR3 region is CASSLDRENIQYF. CDR3 DNA sequence: TGTGCCAGCAGCCTGGACAGGGAAAACATTCAGTACTTC.

This chain joins TRBV5-5 and TRBJ1-5; D ambiguous. This CDR3 is built from 15 residues. Trimming cost V 1 base and J 4 bases, with 12 bases left between them. Looked up from germline, CDR1 is SGHKS and CDR2 is YYEKEE (reference sequence). The CDR3 sequence is CASSLLGSRNQPQHF. CDR3 sequence (DNA): TGTGCCAGCAGCTTGCTGGGTTCTAGGAATCAGCCCCAGCATTTT.

Written as DNA, the CDR3 is TGTGCCACGATGGAGCGGGTAGCCTACGAGCAGTACTTC. Residues: CATMERVAYEQYF. The rearrangement uses TRBV28 and TRBJ2-7, with D maybe TRBD2 (6 bases). With 10 bases removed from V and 2 bases from J, the gap between germline ends came to 15 bases. Germline assignment: CDR1 MDHEN and CDR2 SYDVKM. The CDR3 has 13 amino acids.

This clonotype has just a few counts. This chain uses TRBV5-5 with TRBJ2-5, with D possibly being TRBD2 (6 bases). Germline V gives CDR1 SGHKS, CDR2 YYEKEE (reference sequence). This CDR3 is built from 13 residues. The V gene lost 5 bases and the J gene lost 1 base, with 9 bases spanning the gap. The CDR3 sequence is CASRPGLQETQYF. CDR3 bases: TGTGCCAGCAGGCCGGGACTCCAAGAGACCCAGTACTTC.

The rearrangement joins TRBV24-1 to TRBJ1-2; tentatively, D is TRBD1 (5 bases). The CDR3 is made up of 14 amino acids. V lost 2 bases to trimming and J lost 3 bases, with 9 bases between them. Germline V gene lookup returns CDR1 KGHDR and CDR2 SFDVKD. Written as DNA, the CDR3 is TGTGCCACCAGTGATTGGACCAGGGACTATGGCTACACCTTC. Amino acids: CATSDWTRDYGYTF.

V gene TRBV12-3 or TRBV12-4 combines with J gene TRBJ2-1, with 10 positions matching TRBD2. This CDR3 comprises 15 residues. The J segment lost 5 bases and the V segment lost 3 bases, leaving 4 bases of the junction unmatched. CDR3: CASSFLAGADNEQFF. DNA for the CDR3: TGTGCCAGCAGTTTCCTAGCGGGAGCCGACAATGAGCAGTTCTTC.

This clonotype came up many times. This chain joins TRBV12-3 or TRBV12-4 and TRBJ2-1; 13 bases fit TRBD2. Germline trimming cut 6 bases from V and 7 bases from J; bases unmatched to any gene: 12. CDR3 size: 17 residues. CDR3: CASSSGLAGASSNEQFF. DNA for the CDR3: TGTGCCAGCAGCTCTGGACTAGCGGGGGCCTCTAGTAATGAGCAGTTCTTC.